One sample yielded the 31 T cell receptor beta chains listed below, sequenced in a study of CD8+ T cells in alopecia areata (dated by TCRdb to about 2018). Libraries were made using the immunoSEQ multiplex PCR assay. For TCR sequencing, RNA was extracted from every sample and reverse transcribed into cDNA to serve as template. Here the immuneACCESS table is served through TCRdb, limited to in-frame sequences with V and J called. Missing clones are a known gap in these copies; in checked studies unresolved V genes cover under half, and the rest lacks a known reason. This sample gives almost 250,000 clones in total; roughly two thirds of them show up just once. The top ten clonotypes cover around 1.2% of the sample. The time point label here, explained by the study, means: baseline before oral tofacitinib. The sequencing used CD4+ T cells sorted from blood, collected at week 0. The receptors were gathered from a human donor with alopecia areata.

The chain recombines TRBV2 with TRBJ1-5; D may be TRBD1 (5 bases). V was trimmed by 3 bases and J by 6 bases, leaving 12 bases between them. CDR3 size: 14 residues. CDR1 SNHLY and CDR2 FYNNEI come from the germline V gene. The CDR3 bases are TGTGCCAGCAGTGACCTGGGGCACGGTCAGCCCCAGCATTTT. It encodes CASSDLGHGQPQHF.

Comments on this clone: A junction boundary mismatches the germline segment, possibly from a read error. The chain couples TRBV7-7 to TRBJ2-5; the D gene is possibly TRBD1 (6 bases). CDR1 and CDR2 from the germline V gene are SSHAT and FNYEAQ (reference sequence). The CDR3 has 13 residues. CDR3 loop: CASSAQGLETQYF. CDR3 bases: TGTGCTAGCAGCGCACAGGGTTTGGAGACCCAGTACTTC.

This rearrangement joins TRBV7-3 to TRBJ2-5; D uncertain. Germline V gene sequence: CDR1 SGHTA, CDR2 FQGTGA. Trimming removed 2 bases at V and 3 bases at J, with 7 bases between. This CDR3 contains 13 residues. CDR3 DNA sequence: TGTGCCAGCAGCTTAGATGGAAAAGAGACCCAGTACTTC. Translating gives CASSLDGKETQYF.

V usage is TRBV5-1 and J usage is TRBJ2-7; possibly TRBD1 for D (6 bases). The CDR3 consists of 15 residues. CDR1 and CDR2 from the germline V gene are SGHRS and YFSETQ. Trimming took 1 base from V and 2 from J, leaving 13 bases between them. In DNA form, the CDR3 reads TGCGCCAGCAGCTTGCTGGCAGGGGACACCTACGAGCAGTACTTC. Translating it yields CASSLLAGDTYEQYF.

A single count supports this clone. This chain connects TRBV5-1 to TRBJ2-2, with D hard to call. Trimming shortened V by 5 bases and J by 5 bases, and 4 bases separated the two germline ends. This CDR3 has 11 amino acids. Germline values: CDR1 SGHRS, CDR2 YFSETQ. This chain's CDR3 is CASSGTGELFF. In DNA form, the CDR3 reads TGCGCCAGCAGTGGGACCGGGGAGCTGTTTTTT.

The chain carries TRBV7-8 and TRBJ2-7; D is unresolved. Germline CDR1 is SGHVS and CDR2 is FQNEAQ. The CDR3 has 11 amino acids. Deletions cut 5 bases from V and 4 bases from J, with 6 bases between. The CDR3 nucleotides read TGTGCCAGCAGCAACCGATACGAGCAGTACTTC. Translation: CASSNRYEQYF.

The chain combines TRBV2 with TRBJ2-5, with a possible D match to TRBD2 (5 bases). Between the trimmed V and J ends, which lost 6 bases and 0 bases, there was a span of 8 bases. This CDR3 has 13 amino acids. CDR1 is SNHLY, CDR2 FYNNEI, per germline. As DNA, the CDR3 is TGTGCCAGCAGCCCGGGATACCAAGAGACCCAGTACTTC. This translates into CASSPGYQETQYF.

The chain links TRBV27 to TRBJ1-6; weak D call: TRBD1 (5 bases). V gave up 5 bases and J gave up 0 bases, with 17 bases separating them. CDR1 and CDR2 (germline): MNHEY, SMNVEV (reference sequence). CDR3 size: 18 residues. This CDR3 reads CASSPTTAYSSYNSPLHF. The DNA for the CDR3 is TGTGCCAGCAGTCCCACGACAGCGTATAGCTCCTATAATTCACCCCTCCACTTT.

The chain carries TRBV29-1 and TRBJ1-1; D is unresolved. V was cut by 6 bases and J by 0 bases, with 11 bases left in between. The CDR3 is 13 amino acids. From germline, CDR1 is SQVTM and CDR2 ANQGSEA. The CDR3 loop is CSVIQLMNTEAFF. CDR3 nucleotide sequence: TGCAGCGTGATACAGCTTATGAACACTGAAGCTTTCTTT.

The rearrangement joins TRBV18 to TRBJ2-5, with D uncertain. The V gene's germline CDR1 is KGHSH and CDR2 LQKENI. The CDR3 length is 12 residues. Trimming removed 4 bases from V and 4 bases from J, with 7 bases in between. The DNA of the CDR3 is TGTGCCAGCTCACGGGCCGCAGAGACCCAGTACTTC. Its protein product is CASSRAAETQYF.

This chain's CDR3 is CASSQDQLGAFF. CDR3 DNA: TGCGCCAGCAGCCAAGACCAACTGGGAGCTTTCTTT. The chain combines TRBV4-1 with TRBJ1-1; no firm D call. Germline assignment: CDR1 MGHRA and CDR2 YSYEKL. Between the trimmed V and J ends, which lost 0 bases and 10 bases, there was a span of 9 bases. This CDR3 contains 12 residues.

On this clone: This same CDR3 is encoded by further DNA sequences in the sample. The V call is TRBV29-1, the J call TRBJ1-1; D is unresolved. Trimming removed 3 bases from V and 0 bases from J, with 5 bases in between. The CDR3 runs to 12 residues. Germline loops: CDR1 SQVTM, CDR2 ANQGSEA. The CDR3 spells CSVDSMNTEAFF. The DNA for the CDR3 is TGCAGCGTTGACAGCATGAACACTGAAGCTTTCTTT. Full variable domain (missing parts from reference TRBV29-1 and TRBJ1-1): SAVISQKPSRDICQRGTSLTIQCQVDSQVTMMFWYRQQPGQSLTLIATANQGSEATYESGFVIDKFPISRPNLTFSTLTVSNMSPEDSSIYLCSVDSMNTEAFFGQGTRLTVV.

In its sample, this clone was seen a few times. The rearrangement uses TRBV5-1 and TRBJ2-7, with a possible D match to TRBD1 (5 bases). Trimming took off 0 bases at V and 2 bases at J, with 15 bases between the two ends. The CDR3 covers 16 residues. The germline CDR1 and CDR2 sequences are SGHRS and YFSETQ. The CDR3 region is CASSLAVWGATYEQYF. The CDR3 DNA follows: TGCGCCAGCAGCTTGGCGGTTTGGGGCGCGACCTACGAGCAGTACTTC.

This clone turned up a few times. The same CDR3 arises from other DNA sequences in this sample as well. CDR3 DNA sequence: TGTGCCAGCAGCTTAGGCACAGATACGCAGTATTTT. Protein: CASSLGTDTQYF. The chain joins TRBV7-9 to TRBJ2-3; D uncertain. CDR3 length: 12 amino acids. Trimming stripped 1 base from V and 1 base from J, with 0 bases between. Germline CDR1 SEHNR, CDR2 FQNEAQ (reference sequence).

The chain is built from TRBV7-3 and TRBJ2-5; D gene ambiguous. Trimming took 3 bases from V and 1 from J, leaving 3 bases between them. Germline V gene lookup returns CDR1 SGHTA and CDR2 FQGTGA. The CDR3 covers 12 residues. CDR3 nucleotides: TGTGCCAGCAGCTTCCCCCAAGAGACCCAGTACTTC. Translated, it gives CASSFPQETQYF.

The genes are TRBV5-1 and TRBJ1-4, with D possibly being TRBD1 (6 bases). The CDR3 length is 16 residues. The V and J ends lost 4 bases and 0 bases respectively, with 13 bases between them. Per the germline V gene, CDR1 is SGHRS and CDR2 is YFSETQ. CDR3 in DNA: TGCGCCAGCAGCAAAGACAGGTCTTCAACTAATGAAAAACTGTTTTTT. Its protein is CASSKDRSSTNEKLFF.

This chain links TRBV9 with TRBJ2-1; D uncertain. CDR3 size: 13 residues. Germline V gene lookup returns CDR1 SGDLS and CDR2 YYNGEE. The germline V and J ends were trimmed by 1 base and 5 bases, with 7 bases remaining between them. The CDR3 sequence is CASSVWADNEQFF. CDR3 bases: TGTGCCAGCAGCGTATGGGCGGACAATGAGCAGTTCTTC.

For the CDR3, the DNA is TGTGCCAGCAGCTGGGGACAGGGGGTGGACTATGGCTACACCTTC. This gives the protein CASSWGQGVDYGYTF. V gene TRBV5-4 combines with J gene TRBJ1-2; 11 bases match TRBD1. CDR1 is SGHNT and CDR2 is YYREEE in the germline V gene (reference sequence). This CDR3 has 15 amino acids. Trimming removed 3 bases from V and 3 bases from J; junction bases left unmatched: 4. Looking up the rest from reference TRBV5-4 and TRBJ1-2 gives the full variable domain: ETGVTQSPTHLIKTRGQQVTLRCSSQSGHNTVSWYQQALGQGPQFIFQYYREEENGRGNFPPRFSGLQFPNYSSELNVNALELDDSALYLCASSWGQGVDYGYTFGSGTRLTVV.

The chain couples TRBV20-1 to TRBJ2-3, with D unresolved. V was trimmed by 5 bases and J by 6 bases, leaving 9 bases between them. CDR1 and CDR2 from the germline V gene are DFQATT and SNEGSKA (reference sequence). The CDR3 runs to 11 residues. CDR3 in DNA: TGCAGTGCTCCCACGCCGGATACGCAGTATTTT. It codes for CSAPTPDTQYF.

The chain employs TRBV4-3 and TRBJ1-5; D remains unclear. Germline V gene data show CDR1 as LGHNA and CDR2 as YSLEER. There are 13 residues in the CDR3. Trimming took 8 bases from V and 5 from J, leaving 13 bases between them. CDR3 protein: CASSPGIYQPQHF. The CDR3 region has the DNA TGCGCCAGCTCCCCGGGGATTTATCAGCCCCAGCATTTT.

CDR3 sequence reads: CASSSTSDSYNSPLHF. The CDR3 DNA is TGTGCCAGCAGCTCTACTTCGGACAGCTATAATTCACCCCTCCACTTT. The chain has TRBV5-6 and TRBJ1-6, with D tentatively TRBD1 (6 bases). V lost 3 bases to trimming and J lost 3 bases, with 13 bases between them. CDR1 and CDR2 from the germline V gene are SGHDT and YYEEEE. The CDR3 covers 16 residues. The variable domain in full, completed from reference TRBV5-6 and TRBJ1-6, reads DAGVTQSPTHLIKTRGQQVTLRCSPKSGHDTVSWYQQALGQGPQFIFQYYEEEERQRGNFPDRFSGHQFPNYSSELNVNALLLGDSALYLCASSSTSDSYNSPLHFGNGTRLTVT.

The V and J genes are TRBV2 and TRBJ2-7, with D possibly called TRBD1 or TRBD2 (5 bases each). CDR1 is SNHLY, CDR2 FYNNEI, per germline. Trimming took off 3 bases at V and 9 bases at J, with 9 bases between the two ends. The CDR3 covers 11 residues. DNA for the CDR3: TGTGCCAGCAGTGACCGGGACCGGCAGTACTTC. This encodes CASSDRDRQYF.

The chain uses TRBV2 and TRBJ2-3, with 8 bases fitting TRBD1. This CDR3 has 16 residues. Trimming removed 6 bases from V and 1 base from J; junction bases left unmatched: 9. In germline, CDR1 is SNHLY, CDR2 FYNNEI. CDR3 amino acids: CASSAQGVGGTDTQYF. The CDR3 DNA sequence: TGTGCCAGCAGCGCACAGGGGGTAGGGGGCACAGATACGCAGTATTTT. Full variable domain (remainder filled in from reference TRBV2 and TRBJ2-3): EPEVTQTPSHQVTQMGQEVILRCVPISNHLYFYWYRQILGQKVEFLVSFYNNEISEKSEIFDDQFSVERPDGSNFTLKIRSTKLEDSAMYFCASSAQGVGGTDTQYFGPGTRLTVL.

This chain uses TRBV27 with TRBJ2-2; a weak D match, TRBD1 (6 bases). V lost 5 bases, J lost 4 bases, and 14 bases lay in between. The CDR3 has 15 amino acids. Germline loops: CDR1 MNHEY, CDR2 SMNVEV (reference sequence). CDR3 DNA sequence: TGTGCCAGCAGTCCTACAGGGCGCGTCACCGGGGAGCTGTTTTTT. Translating it yields CASSPTGRVTGELFF.

V and J are TRBV5-6 and TRBJ2-5; no reliable D call. Germline CDR1 is SGHDT and CDR2 is YYEEEE. The V and J ends lost 0 bases and 2 bases respectively, with 5 bases between them. The CDR3 runs to 13 residues. The DNA for the CDR3 is TGTGCCAGCAGCTTGGCCAGTCAAGAGACCCAGTACTTC. Its translation: CASSLASQETQYF.

The genes are TRBV30 and TRBJ2-3, with TRBD2 as a possible D gene (7 bases). This CDR3 contains 13 residues. Germline-derived CDR1 and CDR2 are GTSNPN and SVGIG (reference sequence). Deletions cut 3 bases from V and 4 bases from J, with 11 bases between. CDR3 sequence: CAWRGGAPDTQYF. The CDR3 DNA sequence: TGTGCCTGGAGGGGGGGGGCCCCAGATACGCAGTATTTT.

This clone was observed a few times. The rearrangement uses TRBV6-1 and TRBJ2-3; no clear D gene. Germline loops: CDR1 MNHNS, CDR2 SASEGT. This CDR3 comprises 15 residues. V was cut by 10 bases and J by 0 bases, with 17 bases left in between. The CDR3 loop is CATQRRHVSTDTQYF. In nucleotides, the CDR3 is TGTGCCACCCAACGAAGACACGTTAGCACAGATACGCAGTATTTT.

This clone was seen a handful of times. The gene calls are TRBV30 and TRBJ2-7, with 8 nucleotides matching TRBD2. Germline-derived CDR1 and CDR2 are GTSNPN and SVGIG (reference sequence). With 3 bases clipped from V and 6 bases from J, the junction kept 7 bases outside the gene matches. The CDR3 length is 13 residues. The DNA of the CDR3 is TGTGCCTGGAGAACAGCGGGGGCTGGCGAGCAGTACTTC. Its protein product is CAWRTAGAGEQYF.

The rearrangement joins TRBV29-1 to TRBJ1-3, with no clear D. Trimming removed 7 bases from V and 0 bases from J, with 16 bases in between. This CDR3 is 15 amino acids long. CDR1 and CDR2 (germline): SQVTM, ANQGSEA. In DNA, the CDR3 is TGCAGCGCCCTTCTCTGGCTCGGCTCTGGAAACACCATATATTTT. Translation gives CSALLWLGSGNTIYF.

The rearrangement links TRBV6-6 to TRBJ2-5, with D hard to call. The germline V gene encodes CDR1 MNHNY and CDR2 SVGAGI (reference sequence). The V end was cut by 8 bases, the J end by 1 base, with 14 bases between. CDR3 length: 14 residues. CDR3 loop: CASDMWFGQETQYF. The CDR3 DNA reads TGTGCCAGCGACATGTGGTTCGGCCAAGAGACCCAGTACTTC.

The chain joins TRBV4-1 to TRBJ2-5; possibly TRBD2 for D (5 bases). The CDR3 sequence is 13 residues long. Germline values: CDR1 MGHRA, CDR2 YSYEKL. V was pared by 6 bases and J by 4 bases, with 12 bases between. CDR3 sequence: CASSKTRGETQYF. The CDR3 DNA is TGCGCCAGCAGTAAGACCCGGGGAGAGACCCAGTACTTC.